The clone carrying this TCR beta chain has a single count. The entry originates in a study of blood T cell repertoires in COVID-19. Profiling relied on immunoSEQ multiplex PCR, and the TCRdb table lists in-frame clones only, not all of them. The table lists hundreds of thousands of clones, more than 75% of them singletons. This sequence originates from a man aged 35 to 55 with acute or convalescent COVID-19. The sequenced sample was peripheral blood.

CDR3 nucleotide sequence: TGCGCCAGCAGCTCCGAACAGGGATCCTATGGCTACACCTTC. Amino acids: CASSSEQGSYGYTF. The V call is TRBV5-1, the J call TRBJ1-2; D is possibly TRBD1 (6 bases). Germline-derived CDR1 and CDR2 are SGHRS and YFSETQ. This CDR3 region has 14 residues. Trimming removed 3 bases at V and 4 bases at J, with 13 bases between.